A selection of T cell receptor beta chains follows, all from one sample in a study of blood T cell repertoires in COVID-19. Clones were read by immunoSEQ multiplex PCR, and TCRdb kept only the in-frame ones, dropping some. The repertoire has 140,000 or so clones, approximately 86% of them found once; the top ten carry about 6.1%. The sequencing input was PBMCs or T cells enriched from blood (not recorded which). The receptor source for this set is a woman aged 40 to 50 who had recovered from COVID-19. Both conserved end residues are part of each CDR3. The D gene is left open where the match is weak. Where a row states a size, it is once, few, many or the class of an expanded clone; other rows omit it.

13,TRBJ1-1,NA,NA,TRBV15,TGTGCCACCTCCCCGGGGGGCGGCACTGAAGCTTTCTTT,CATSPGGGTEAFF
16,TRBJ2-7,NA,NA,TRBV27,TGTGCCAGCAGTCCCAGGCTAGCGGAGGGGGGTTACGAGCAGTACTTC,CASSPRLAEGGYEQYF
12,TRBJ1-2,NA,NA,TRBV30,TGTGCCTGGAATAATGCTAACTATGGCTACACCTTC,CAWNNANYGYTF
14,TRBJ2-7,NA,NA,TRBV4-1,TGCGCCAGCAGCCAGACAGAACAACGATACGAGCAGTACTTC,CASSQTEQRYEQYF
13,TRBJ1-2,NA,NA,TRBV3-1/TRBV3-2,TGTGCCAGCAGCCAAGGGACAGACTATGGCTACACCTTC,CASSQGTDYGYTF
16,TRBJ1-2,few,TRBD1,TRBV27,TGTGCCAGCAGCCCCCTATTGGACAGGGCCCGTTATGGCTACACCTTC,CASSPLLDRARYGYTF
13,TRBJ2-1,NA,NA,TRBV27,TGTGCCAGCAGGCGGGAAGCCTACAATGAGCAGTTCTTC,CASRREAYNEQFF
16,TRBJ2-5,NA,NA,TRBV5-1,TGCGCCAGCAGCCTGACAGTTTCTGTATACCAAGAGACCCAGTACTTC,CASSLTVSVYQETQYF
16,TRBJ1-1,NA,TRBD1,TRBV6-5,TGTGCCAGCAGTTCGTCGGGACAGACCATGAACACTGAAGCTTTCTTT,CASSSSGQTMNTEAFF
13,TRBJ2-1,NA,NA,TRBV19,TGTGCCAGTTCAAGGGGCTCCTACAATGAGCAGTTCTTC,CASSRGSYNEQFF
13,TRBJ2-5,NA,NA,TRBV18,TGTGCCAGCTCACCGGTGGCGGTGGAGACCCAGTACTTC,CASSPVAVETQYF
14,TRBJ1-5,NA,TRBD1,TRBV19,TGTGCCAGTAGGACGGACAGGGTCAATCAGCCCCAGCATTTT,CASRTDRVNQPQHF
13,TRBJ2-1,NA,TRBD2,TRBV4-1,TGCGCCAGTCATTCAGCGGGAGGCGATGAGCAGTTCTTC,CASHSAGGDEQFF
15,TRBJ2-4,NA,TRBD1,TRBV5-6,TGTGCCAGCTCCCGAAAGGGGGCGGGTCCGGACATTCAGTACTTC,CASSRKGAGPDIQYF
17,TRBJ2-2,NA,NA,TRBV19,TGTGCCAGTAGTATACCCTCCCGGGACATATACACCGGGGAGCTGTTTTTT,CASSIPSRDIYTGELFF
15,TRBJ1-4,NA,TRBD1,TRBV13,TGTGCCAGCAGCTTCGGACAGGGATGGAATGAAAAACTGTTTTTT,CASSFGQGWNEKLFF
15,TRBJ2-5,NA,TRBD1,TRBV5-5,TGTGCCAGCAGCTTGCACAGGGGGACACAAGAGACCCAGTACTTC,CASSLHRGTQETQYF
16,TRBJ2-2,NA,TRBD2,TRBV7-8,TGTGCCAGCAGCTTAGGGACTAGGTCCCTCACGGGGGAGCTGTTTTTT,CASSLGTRSLTGELFF
13,TRBJ2-7,NA,NA,TRBV30,TGTGCCTGGAGTGTACGCCTAGCAGGCGAGCAGTACTTC,CAWSVRLAGEQYF
15,TRBJ2-3,NA,NA,TRBV5-1,TGCGCCAGCAGCGAAACCAGGGGGGCCACAGATACGCAGTATTTT,CASSETRGATDTQYF
16,TRBJ2-6,NA,TRBD1,TRBV6-5,TGTGCCAGCAGTTACGACAGGGGCTCTGGGGCCAACGTCCTGACTTTC,CASSYDRGSGANVLTF
15,TRBJ2-5,NA,TRBD2,TRBV11-2,TGTGCCAGCAGCTTAACCGGCGGGGGGCAAGAGACCCAGTACTTC,CASSLTGGGQETQYF
17,TRBJ2-3,NA,TRBD1,TRBV28,TGTGCCAGCAGTTTCCGACGGACAGGGTTAAGCACAGATACGCAGTATTTT,CASSFRRTGLSTDTQYF
16,TRBJ2-2,NA,TRBD2,TRBV12-5,TGTGCTAGTGCACACCTAGAAGGCGGGGGGACCGGGGAGCTGTTTTTT,CASAHLEGGGTGELFF
14,TRBJ1-1,NA,NA,TRBV4-1,TGCGCCAGCAGCCAAGACGGCGGGAGCACTGAAGCTTTCTTT,CASSQDGGSTEAFF
14,TRBJ2-7,NA,NA,TRBV5-1,TGCGCCAGCAGCTTGGGGACTCGTTCCTACGAGCAGTACTTC,CASSLGTRSYEQYF
14,TRBJ2-7,NA,NA,TRBV30,TGTGCCTGGTCCTCACTAGCAATGGCCTACGAGCAGTACTTC,CAWSSLAMAYEQYF
18,TRBJ1-1,NA,NA,TRBV7-3,TGTGCCAGCAGCTTAATGGGGGACCCGAACAGGGAGGGGACTGAAGCTTTCTTT,CASSLMGDPNREGTEAFF
14,TRBJ1-2,NA,NA,TRBV6-1,TGTGCCAGCAGTGAATCTGCAGGGTATAACGGCTACACCTTC,CASSESAGYNGYTF
12,TRBJ1-1,NA,NA,TRBV6-4,TGTGCCAGCAGTGACGGACGTGGGAGAGCTTTCTTT,CASSDGRGRAFF
14,TRBJ1-1,few,NA,TRBV19,TGTGCCAGTAGCCAGTTCGAAGGTAGCTCTGAAGCTTTCTTT,CASSQFEGSSEAFF
17,TRBJ2-2,NA,NA,TRBV5-5,TGTGCCAGCAGCCGGGAAGACCGATTCGGGTCGTCCGGGGAGCTGTTTTTT,CASSREDRFGSSGELFF
13,TRBJ1-2,few,NA,TRBV7-3,TGTGCCAGCACCCCCGCAGGGGTCTATGGCTACACCTTC,CASTPAGVYGYTF
16,TRBJ2-1,once,TRBD2,TRBV9,TGTGCCAGCAGCGACCGGGCGGGGGGCCTAGACAATGAGCAGTTCTTC,CASSDRAGGLDNEQFF
16,TRBJ2-7,NA,TRBD2,TRBV5-6,TGTGCCAGCAGCTCCATTAGCGGGAGCCGGTCCTACGAGCAGTACTTC,CASSSISGSRSYEQYF
16,TRBJ1-3,NA,NA,TRBV15,TGTGCCACCAGCACCGGCCCGACAGGCTCTGGAAACACCATATATTTT,CATSTGPTGSGNTIYF
14,TRBJ2-5,NA,NA,TRBV29-1,TGCAGCGTTGAAGGGGGGGAGCCGGGAGAGACCCAGTACTTC,CSVEGGEPGETQYF
14,TRBJ1-5,NA,NA,TRBV19,TGTGCCAGTATAGGAAGAGGTTGGAATCAGCCCCAGCATTTT,CASIGRGWNQPQHF
14,TRBJ2-7,NA,TRBD2,TRBV4-2,TGTGCCAGCAGCCAAGGACTAGCGGACTACGAGCAGTACTTC,CASSQGLADYEQYF
16,TRBJ2-5,NA,NA,TRBV6-5,TGTGCCAGCAGTTCCAACGTGCCGGATTTGGAGGAGACCCAGTACTTC,CASSSNVPDLEETQYF
12,TRBJ1-1,NA,TRBD1,TRBV12-3/TRBV12-4,TGTGCCAGCAGCTACGGGACAGGGGCCGCTTTCTTT,CASSYGTGAAFF
15,TRBJ2-3,NA,TRBD1,TRBV9,TGTGCCAGCAGCGTAGGACAGGGGTTCACAGATACGCAGTATTTT,CASSVGQGFTDTQYF
16,TRBJ2-2,NA,TRBD2,TRBV11-2,TGTGCCAGCAGCTTATTGGTAGCGGGAGTCACCGGGGAGCTGTTTTTT,CASSLLVAGVTGELFF
14,TRBJ2-2,NA,TRBD1,TRBV6-6,TGTGCCAGCAGTTACGTAGGGGGCCCCGGGGAGCTGTTTTTT,CASSYVGGPGELFF
14,TRBJ1-3,NA,NA,TRBV4-1,TGCGCCAGCAGCCCCCGGGACAACAGAAACACCATATATTTT,CASSPRDNRNTIYF
14,TRBJ1-1,once,NA,TRBV9,TGTGCCAGCAGCGTAGTGGGACAGAACACTGAAGCTTTCTTT,CASSVVGQNTEAFF
14,TRBJ1-2,NA,TRBD1,TRBV6-6,TGTGCCAGCAGGGGACAGGGCGAGGACTATGGCTACACCTTC,CASRGQGEDYGYTF
15,TRBJ2-1,NA,NA,TRBV29-1,TGCAGCGTTGATGGTTGGGCGGGAGCCAGGGGTGAGCAGTTCTTC,CSVDGWAGARGEQFF
16,TRBJ1-6,few,TRBD1,TRBV6-5,TGTGCCAGCAGTTACCATCCGGGACAGAGGAATTCACCCCTCCACTTT,CASSYHPGQRNSPLHF
15,TRBJ2-1,NA,TRBD1,TRBV7-2,TGTGCCAGCAGCGGGGGACAGGGTTTATACAATGAGCAGTTCTTC,CASSGGQGLYNEQFF
15,TRBJ1-1,many,TRBD1,TRBV4-2,TGTGCCAGCAGCCAAGTCGACAGGGTGAACACTGAAGCTTTCTTT,CASSQVDRVNTEAFF
15,TRBJ1-4,NA,TRBD1,TRBV9,TGTGCCAGCAGCGTAGGGGAGGGGACAGGGGAAAAACTGTTTTTT,CASSVGEGTGEKLFF
17,TRBJ2-3,NA,NA,TRBV6-1,TGTGCCAGCAGTGCCTACGGAGTAGGTCCCCAGTTTGATACGCAGTATTTT,CASSAYGVGPQFDTQYF
16,TRBJ1-3,NA,NA,TRBV21-1,TGTGCCAGCAGCGGTCCCACAGGGGATGGTGGAAACACCATATATTTT,CASSGPTGDGGNTIYF
10,TRBJ2-3,NA,NA,TRBV7-9,TGTGCCAGCAGCCTAGATACGCAGTATTTT,CASSLDTQYF
17,TRBJ2-2,NA,TRBD1,TRBV2,TGTGCCAGCAGTGTGGGCCGGGCAGGGGGCCCGGGGGGGGAGCTGTTTTTT,CASSVGRAGGPGGELFF
15,TRBJ1-5,once,TRBD1,TRBV7-3,TGTGCCAGCAGCGTAAACAGGGGCGGCAATCAGCCCCAGCATTTT,CASSVNRGGNQPQHF
19,TRBJ2-7,NA,TRBD2,TRBV4-1,TGCGCCAGCAGCCAAGGCCACACAGGCGGGAGGTTACCCTCCTACGAGCAGTACTTC,CASSQGHTGGRLPSYEQYF
15,TRBJ2-1,NA,NA,TRBV3-1/TRBV3-2,TGTGCCAGCAGCCTACACAGGGCATCCTACAATGAGCAGTTCTTC,CASSLHRASYNEQFF
16,TRBJ2-1,NA,NA,TRBV3-1/TRBV3-2,TGTGCCAGCAGCCAAGTGGGGAGCCGAACCTACAATGAGCAGTTCTTC,CASSQVGSRTYNEQFF